The 3 T cell receptor beta chains presented below share a single source sample, sequenced in a study of early T cells in non-severe SARS-CoV-2 infection. One entry per CDR3 protein results from TCRdb running MiXCR on the 5' RACE reads. This sample has approximately 22,000 distinct CDR3 sequences; roughly 4.1% occur once, and the top ten carry around 19%. Sequenced: whole blood. The receptors come from an adult who was a healthcare worker with PCR-confirmed SARS-CoV-2 infection or an uninfected control (not recorded which).

This clonotype came up a few times. This sequence joins TRBV6-2 or TRBV6-3 and TRBJ2-1; 10 bases are shared with TRBD2. Germline V CDR1 and CDR2: MNHEY, SVGEGT. Germline trimming cut 6 bases from V and 0 bases from J; bases unmatched to any gene: 14. The CDR3 covers 19 residues. CDR3 nucleotide sequence: TGTGCCAGCAGCTCCGGGACTAGCGCACCTATTCGCTCCTACAATGAGCAGTTCTTC. Translating gives CASSSGTSAPIRSYNEQFF.

The table lists this clonotype with a few counts. The chain combines TRBV7-8 with TRBJ2-5; no definite D call. The V end was cut by 2 bases, the J end by 5 bases, with 9 bases between. CDR3 size: 13 residues. Germline V lookup: CDR1 SGHVS, CDR2 FQNEAQ. The CDR3 region is CASSLFVGETQYF. CDR3 nucleotide sequence: TGTGCCAGCAGCTTATTTGTGGGGGAGACCCAGTACTTC.

This clonotype was detected ten times or more. The chain has TRBV3-1 and TRBJ2-2; D not resolved. There are 14 residues in the CDR3. V lost 5 bases, J lost 6 bases, and 13 bases lay in between. CDR1 is LGHDT and CDR2 is YNNKEL in the germline V gene (reference sequence). The CDR3 nucleotides read TGTGCCAGCAGCAACACTCCCTTAGCCGGGGAGCTGTTTTTT. This gives the protein CASSNTPLAGELFF.